The T cell receptor beta chain under discussion was sequenced for a study of CD8 T cells in ankylosing spondylitis. TCRdb reprocessed the 5' RACE reads with MiXCR, giving one entry per CDR3 protein. The sample contains about 130,000 distinct CDR3 sequences, roughly a tenth of which appear only once. V lost 0 bases, J lost 5 bases, and 8 bases stayed unmatched. The CDR3 runs to 15 residues. Per germline, CDR1 DFQATT and CDR2 SNEGSKA (reference sequence). This clonotype appeared many times. The sequence was collected from a male donor with ankylosing spondylitis or in good health (not recorded which). The specimen sequenced was blood, either unsorted or a sorted T cell fraction (not recorded which). The chain carries TRBV20-1 and TRBJ2-5, with 8 bases fitting TRBD2. The CDR3: CSARDGARGRETQYF. The CDR3 DNA is TGCAGTGCTAGAGATGGGGCACGCGGGAGGGAGACCCAGTACTTC.